This T cell receptor (beta chain) emerged from a study of tumor-infiltrating lymphocytes in oesophageal squamous cell carcinoma. This clonotype was seen many times. TCRdb recomputed calls from the PCR reads with MiXCR, one row per CDR3 protein. This table has 20,000 to 25,000 distinct CDR3 sequences, approximately 35% appearing once. V dropped 6 bases and J dropped 7; count of bases not matched to a gene: 9. The CDR3 totals 13 residues. CDR1 is MDHEN and CDR2 is SYDVKM in the germline V gene. The chain uses TRBV28 and TRBJ2-7; 7 bases match TRBD1. The sequence derives from a female donor with esophageal squamous cell carcinoma. Sequenced sample: esophageal tumor tissue. The CDR3 coding sequence is TGTGCCAGCAGGACGCCAGGGGGACGGGAGCAGTACTTC. Amino acid sequence: CASRTPGGREQYF.